The 19 T cell receptor beta chains reported below all come from one sample, sequenced in a study of T cells in Graves' hyperthyroidism and ophthalmopathy. Amplified TCR beta CDR3 regions derived from RNA transcripts. The TCR CDR3 was amplified in a first-round RT-PCR using the HTBI primer set. TCRdb itself ran the multiplex PCR reads through MiXCR, one entry per CDR3 protein. In the table there are hundreds of thousands of distinct CDR3 sequences, nearly 20% of which are singletons. Specimen: blood. Receptor source: a man in his forties with Graves' ophthalmopathy.

This clonotype came up a few times. As DNA, the CDR3 is TGTGCCAGCAGTGCTACGACTAGTAGGGGCACAGATACGCAGTATTTT. Translated, it gives CASSATTSRGTDTQYF. This chain uses TRBV6-1 with TRBJ2-3; possibly TRBD2 for D (6 bases). Trimming stripped 4 bases from V and 1 base from J, with 15 bases between. The CDR3 runs 16 residues. The germline CDR1 and CDR2 sequences are MNHNS and SASEGT.

This clonotype was counted between two and nine times. The chain carries TRBV10-1 and TRBJ2-7, with TRBD2 matching over 7 bases. The CDR3 is 17 residues long. With 3 bases clipped from V and 3 bases from J, the junction kept 14 bases outside the gene matches. CDR1 and CDR2 from the germline V gene are WNHNN and SYGVQD (reference sequence). The CDR3 loop is CASSDGGNQYRVYEQYF. The CDR3 region has the DNA TGCGCCAGCAGTGACGGGGGGAACCAGTATCGCGTCTACGAGCAGTACTTC.

This clonotype appeared many times. This chain connects TRBV28 to TRBJ2-1, with a possible D match to TRBD2 (6 bases). The CDR3 is made up of 16 amino acids. V was pared by 4 bases and J by 2 bases, with 15 bases between. CDR1 MDHEN and CDR2 SYDVKM come from the germline V gene. CDR3 sequence (DNA): TGTGCCAGCAGTTCACCGGTGGGCGGGACCTACAATGAGCAGTTCTTC. Translated, it gives CASSSPVGGTYNEQFF. Looking up the rest from reference TRBV28 and TRBJ2-1 gives the full variable domain: DVKVTQSSRYLVKRTGEKVFLECVQDMDHENMFWYRQDPGLGLRLIYFSYDVKMKEKGDIPEGYSVSREKKERFSLILESASTNQTSMYLCASSSPVGGTYNEQFFGPGTRLTVL.

Only a few counts were recorded for this clonotype. The V and J genes are TRBV4-2 and TRBJ2-2; TRBD2 is a possible D gene (7 bases). V lost 0 bases, J lost 5 bases, and 13 bases lay in between. CDR1 is LGHNA, CDR2 YNFKEQ, per germline. The CDR3 length is 16 residues. The CDR3 loop reads CASSQDGGTWTGELFF. DNA of the CDR3: TGTGCCAGCAGCCAAGACGGGGGGACATGGACCGGGGAGCTGTTTTTT.

This clonotype came up many times. The chain couples TRBV5-1 to TRBJ1-5; 7 bases agree with TRBD1. The CDR3 spans 15 residues. V shed 4 bases, J shed 6 bases, and the junction held 10 bases outside the gene matches. The germline gives CDR1 SGHRS, CDR2 YFSETQ. CDR3 in amino acids: CASSEQGLPAQPQHF. In nucleotides, the CDR3 is TGCGCCAGCAGCGAACAGGGGCTCCCCGCTCAGCCCCAGCATTTT.

The rearrangement uses TRBV7-9 and TRBJ2-5, with D tentatively TRBD1 or TRBD2 (5 bases each). Trimming shortened V by 5 bases and J by 2 bases, and 15 bases separated the two germline ends. CDR1 and CDR2 from the germline V gene are SEHNR and FQNEAQ (reference sequence). The CDR3 has 15 amino acids. CDR3 residues: CASSLSGQSQETQYF. CDR3 sequence (DNA): TGTGCCAGCAGCCTCTCGGGGCAGTCTCAAGAGACCCAGTACTTC.

This clonotype was recorded many times. This chain joins TRBV7-9 and TRBJ2-4; a weak D match, TRBD1 (6 bases). The CDR3 contains 14 residues. Per the germline V gene, CDR1 is SEHNR and CDR2 is FQNEAQ (reference sequence). Trimming took off 5 bases at V and 8 bases at J, with 16 bases between the two ends. This CDR3 reads CASSPGTGNDIQYF. The CDR3 nucleotides read TGTGCCAGCAGCCCGGGAACAGGGAACGACATTCAGTACTTC. The whole variable domain, remainder taken from reference TRBV7-9 and TRBJ2-4, is DTGVSQNPRHKITKRGQNVTFRCDPISEHNRLYWYRQTLGQGPEFLTYFQNEAQLEKSRLLSDRFSAERPKGSFSTLEIQRTEQGDSAMYLCASSPGTGNDIQYFGAGTRLSVL.

This clonotype was counted between two and nine times. The V gene is TRBV6-1, the J gene TRBJ1-1; D remains unclear. V lost 7 bases and J lost 2, with 17 bases in between. The germline CDR1 and CDR2 sequences are MNHNS and SASEGT. This CDR3 spans 15 amino acids. The CDR3 spells CASTPGWEHNTEAFF. CDR3 bases: TGTGCCAGCACTCCGGGTTGGGAACATAACACTGAAGCTTTCTTT.

This clonotype was detected ten times or more. The J gene is TRBJ2-5, the V gene TRBV7-2; 10 bases fit TRBD2. Germline V CDR1 and CDR2: SGHTA, FQGNSA. The trim removed 1 base at V and 5 bases at J, leaving 13 bases unmatched. This CDR3 contains 18 residues. CDR3 residues: CASSLVASGGRGRETQYF. CDR3 sequence (DNA): TGTGCCAGCAGCTTAGTTGCTAGCGGGGGCCGGGGACGGGAGACCCAGTACTTC.

The chain is built from TRBV4-3 and TRBJ2-2; TRBD1 aligns across 7 bases. Trimming cost V 1 base and J 5 bases; bases outside gene matches: 7. Germline CDR1 reads LGHNA; CDR2 reads YSLEER. The CDR3 covers 16 residues. The CDR3 DNA is TGCGCCAGCAGCCAAGGGGCCGACAGGGTTACCGGGGAGCTGTTTTTT. This codes for CASSQGADRVTGELFF.

As concerns this clonotype: Relative to the germline gene, one junction end is altered; a read error may explain this. The chain carries TRBV7-8 and TRBJ1-2; D is undetermined. The length of the CDR3 is 16 residues. Germline assignment: CDR1 SGHVS and CDR2 FQNEAQ. CDR3 bases: TGCGCCAGCAGCCATGTCGAGGTAACGAACGTCTATGGCTACACCTTC. Protein: CASSHVEVTNVYGYTF. The complete variable domain, with remaining parts taken from reference TRBV7-8 and TRBJ1-2, reads GAGVSQSPRYKVAKRGQDVALRCDPISGHVSLFWYQQALGQGPEFLTYFQNEAQLDKSGLPSDRFFAERPEGSVSTLKIQRTQQEDSAVYLCASSHVEVTNVYGYTFGSGTRLTVV.

The rearrangement links TRBV6-2 or TRBV6-3 to TRBJ2-7; D could derive from TRBD1 or TRBD2 (5 bases each). The CDR3 is 12 amino acids. Germline V gene lookup returns CDR1 MNHEY and CDR2 SVGEGT. V was clipped by 7 bases and J by 3 bases, with 10 bases between them. Written as DNA, the CDR3 is TGTGCCAGCACCGAGGGGTACTACGAGCAGTACTTC. Translation gives CASTEGYYEQYF.

About this clonotype itself: This may arise from a read error, as a much more abundant clone is one base away. J is TRBJ1-5 and V is TRBV27, with D possibly being TRBD1 (5 bases). The CDR3 spans 16 residues. Trimming removed 8 bases at V and 2 bases at J, with 19 bases between. Per germline, CDR1 MNHEY and CDR2 SMNVEV (reference sequence). The CDR3 here is CASGPGTGRGNQPQHF. The CDR3 DNA follows: TGTGCCAGCGGTCCCGGGACGGGTAGAGGCAATCAGCCCCAGCATTTT.

The J gene is TRBJ1-6, the V gene TRBV27; TRBD1 is a possible D gene (6 bases). Between the trimmed V and J ends, which lost 5 bases and 10 bases, there was a span of 21 bases. CDR3 length equals 16 residues. CDR1 and CDR2 (germline): MNHEY, SMNVEV (reference sequence). CDR3 loop: CASSPGTLGSYSPLHF. The CDR3, as DNA: TGTGCCAGCAGTCCTGGGACACTGGGGAGTTACTCACCCCTCCACTTT.

The chain has TRBV29-1 and TRBJ2-1, with TRBD2 identical over 9 bases. Germline loops: CDR1 SQVTM, CDR2 ANQGSEA. J lost 3 bases, V lost 3 bases, and 3 bases had no gene match. CDR3 length: 14 amino acids. CDR3 residues: CSVEASGVYNEQFF. CDR3 DNA sequence: TGCAGCGTTGAGGCTAGCGGGGTCTACAATGAGCAGTTCTTC.

The chain couples TRBV20-1 to TRBJ2-1, with 11 positions matching TRBD2. The CDR3 contains 14 residues. Germline trimming cut 7 bases from V and 4 bases from J; bases unmatched to any gene: 6. From germline, CDR1 is DFQATT and CDR2 SNEGSKA (reference sequence). The CDR3 DNA reads as TGCAGTGTGGTAGGGACTAGCGGATACAATGAGCAGTTCTTC. Translating it yields CSVVGTSGYNEQFF.

This sequence joins TRBV7-2 and TRBJ2-1; 7 bases align to TRBD2. CDR3 length: 15 amino acids. The junction had 6 bases not matched to a gene; V was cut back by 2 bases and J by 5 bases. Germline V gives CDR1 SGHTA, CDR2 FQGNSA. CDR3 bases: TGTGCCAGCAGCTTAAGGGCTAGCGGTCACAATGAGCAGTTCTTC. Translated: CASSLRASGHNEQFF.

The chain joins TRBV28 to TRBJ2-5; D is possibly TRBD2 (6 bases). There are 14 residues in the CDR3. CDR1 and CDR2 (germline): MDHEN, SYDVKM. V lost 2 bases and J lost 4, with 11 bases in between. This CDR3 reads CASSLRPGGETQYF. The CDR3 DNA reads as TGTGCCAGCAGTTTACGGCCCGGGGGAGAGACCCAGTACTTC.

V is TRBV27 and J is TRBJ2-5; TRBD1 aligns across 8 bases. The junction had 4 bases not matched to a gene; V was cut back by 5 bases and J by 5 bases. Looked up from germline, CDR1 is MNHEY and CDR2 is SMNVEV (reference sequence). This CDR3 spans 13 amino acids. Written as DNA, the CDR3 is TGTGCCAGCAGTACGACAGGGGAGGAGACCCAGTACTTC. This sequence encodes CASSTTGEETQYF.